One sample yielded the 31 T cell receptor beta chains listed below, sequenced in a study of Ad26.COV2.S vaccination and SARS-CoV-2 variants. Data came from immunoSEQ multiplex PCR; TCRdb stores just in-frame clones and leaves some out. This sample has approximately 500,000 clones, with 87% found just once. The treatment is: about 20 received Ad26.COV2.S at low or high dose, single or two shots; 5 received placebo; per-sample allocation not given. Specimens were obtained on day 63 following the first vaccine or placebo injection. The sequences come from peripheral blood, collected in a trial of Ad26.COV2.S vaccine versus placebo. These receptor sequences come from a person aged 18-65 years who received the Ad26.COV2.S COVID-19 vaccine or a placebo.

V gene TRBV3-1 (or the pseudogene TRBV3-2) combines with J gene TRBJ2-5; 7 nucleotides match TRBD2. Germline V CDR1 and CDR2: LGHDT, YNNKEL (reference sequence). The length of the CDR3 is 16 residues. V trimming: 0 bases; J trimming: 5 bases; junction bases outside the gene matches: 9. The CDR3 DNA reads TGTGCCAGCAGCCAAGACCATGAGCGGGGATACGAGACCCAGTACTTC. This gives the protein CASSQDHERGYETQYF.

The chain has TRBV6-1 and TRBJ2-1; no firm D call. The CDR3 has 12 amino acids. Trimming removed 3 bases at V and 8 bases at J, with 8 bases between. Germline V gives CDR1 MNHNS, CDR2 SASEGT. The CDR3 here is CASSENGDEQFF. DNA for the CDR3: TGTGCCAGCAGTGAGAATGGGGATGAGCAGTTCTTC.

The genes are TRBV7-3 and TRBJ2-5; maybe TRBD2 (5 bases). The V end lost 2 bases, the J end lost 2 bases, and 12 bases lay between the germline ends. Germline V gene lookup returns CDR1 SGHTA and CDR2 FQGTGA. This CDR3 has 15 amino acids. The CDR3 loop is CASSLGPGRQETQYF. CDR3 DNA sequence: TGTGCCAGCAGCTTAGGCCCGGGGAGACAAGAGACCCAGTACTTC. Filled out from reference TRBV7-3 and TRBJ2-5, the complete variable domain reads GAGVSQTPSNKVTEKGKYVELRCDPISGHTALYWYRQSLGQGPEFLIYFQGTGAADDSGLPNDRFFAVRPEGSVSTLKIQRTERGDSAVYLCASSLGPGRQETQYFGPGTRLLVL.

The J gene is TRBJ2-1, the V gene TRBV24-1, with 9 nucleotides matching TRBD2. V gave up 4 bases and J gave up 1 base; unmatched junction bases: 7. The CDR3 is made up of 17 amino acids. Germline CDR1 and CDR2: KGHDR and SFDVKD. CDR3 nucleotide sequence: TGTGCCACCAGTGAGAGCGGGAGGTCTGTATCCTACAATGAGCAGTTCTTC. It encodes CATSESGRSVSYNEQFF.

The chain has TRBV9 and TRBJ1-1; D is undetermined. Germline loops: CDR1 SGDLS, CDR2 YYNGEE. The CDR3 covers 15 residues. The germline V and J ends were trimmed by 0 bases and 1 base, with 10 bases remaining between them. CDR3 protein: CASSVEADRNTEAFF. The CDR3 nucleotides read TGTGCCAGCAGCGTAGAGGCAGATAGGAACACTGAAGCTTTCTTT.

The chain couples TRBV30 to TRBJ1-1; D is unclear. Trimming shortened V by 0 bases and J by 0 bases, and 5 bases separated the two germline ends. The CDR3 extends over 13 amino acids. Germline V lookup: CDR1 GTSNPN, CDR2 SVGIG (reference sequence). The CDR3 region is CAWSVRVNTEAFF. The DNA for the CDR3 is TGTGCCTGGAGTGTACGGGTGAACACTGAAGCTTTCTTT.

This clone was recorded only once. This rearrangement joins TRBV19 to TRBJ2-3, with TRBD2 matching over 10 bases. Trimming at V came to 10 bases and at J to 4 bases, leaving 5 bases not matched to a gene. CDR3 length: 13 residues. Germline V gene lookup returns CDR1 LNHDA and CDR2 SQIVND (reference sequence). The CDR3 sequence is CATRLAGADTQYF. The CDR3 DNA is TGTGCCACGCGCCTAGCGGGAGCAGATACGCAGTATTTT.

The gene calls are TRBV11-1 and TRBJ2-7, with D tentatively TRBD2 (6 bases). The germline CDR1 and CDR2 sequences are SGHAT and FQDESV (reference sequence). V dropped 1 base and J dropped 3 bases, with 10 bases sitting between them. The CDR3 sequence is 14 residues long. DNA for the CDR3: TGTGCCAGCAGCTTAGGTCATAGCGGCTACGAGCAGTACTTC. Protein sequence: CASSLGHSGYEQYF.

This chain links TRBV30 with TRBJ2-2, with 10 bases matching TRBD2. The CDR3 is 17 amino acids. V lost 1 base, J lost 7 bases, and 12 bases stayed unmatched. Germline CDR1 is GTSNPN and CDR2 is SVGIG (reference sequence). The CDR3 loop reads CAWSGQLAGTPGGELFF. The CDR3 DNA follows: TGTGCCTGGAGTGGTCAACTAGCGGGAACCCCGGGCGGGGAGCTGTTTTTT.

The chain is built from TRBV7-8 and TRBJ2-3, with unresolved D. CDR1 is SGHVS, CDR2 FQNEAQ, per germline. V was pared by 4 bases and J by 0 bases, with 11 bases between. This CDR3 has 15 amino acids. Written as DNA, the CDR3 is TGTGCCAGCAGCTCAAGACCCACTAGCACAGATACGCAGTATTTT. Protein product: CASSSRPTSTDTQYF.

The rearrangement links TRBV30 to TRBJ2-7; D is possibly TRBD1 (5 bases). There are 12 residues in the CDR3. Trimming left V 4 bases short and J 5 bases short, with 12 bases between. CDR1 is GTSNPN and CDR2 is SVGIG in the germline V gene (reference sequence). CDR3 sequence reads: CAWMAGIDEQYF. The CDR3 DNA follows: TGTGCCTGGATGGCAGGGATCGACGAGCAGTACTTC.

The chain uses TRBV6-2 or TRBV6-3 and TRBJ2-7, with D possibly TRBD1 on 8 matching bases. The CDR3 extends over 16 amino acids. Trimming shortened V by 2 bases and J by 3 bases, and 17 bases separated the two germline ends. CDR1 MNHEY and CDR2 SVGEGT come from the germline V gene. The chain's CDR3 is CASSYPNRGGGYEQYF. As DNA, the CDR3 is TGTGCCAGCAGTTACCCGAACAGGGGGGGCGGCTACGAGCAGTACTTC.

The J gene is TRBJ2-7, the V gene TRBV6-6; D may be TRBD1 or TRBD2 (5 bases each). Trimming removed 6 bases at V and 2 bases at J, with 14 bases between. This CDR3 region has 14 residues. The germline V gene has CDR1 MNHNY and CDR2 SVGAGI (reference sequence). The CDR3 sequence: CASSRDGKTYEQYF. For the CDR3, the DNA is TGTGCCAGCAGCCGGGACGGGAAGACCTACGAGCAGTACTTC.

The V and J genes are TRBV7-2 and TRBJ2-3; 7 nucleotides match TRBD2. CDR1 SGHTA and CDR2 FQGNSA come from the germline V gene. This CDR3 region has 16 residues. Trimming at V came to 4 bases and at J to 3 bases, leaving 10 bases not matched to a gene. DNA for the CDR3: TGTGCCAGCAGCTCACTGCGGACGGGAGGAACAGATACGCAGTATTTT. The encoded protein is CASSSLRTGGTDTQYF.

The chain recombines TRBV5-4 with TRBJ2-3; 7 nucleotides match TRBD2. The CDR3 extends over 15 amino acids. CDR1 SGHNT and CDR2 YYREEE come from the germline V gene (reference sequence). The V segment lost 7 bases and the J segment 6 bases; nucleotides outside the gene matches: 14. The CDR3 sequence: CASRGRTTGRDTQYF. The CDR3 DNA sequence: TGTGCCAGCCGCGGGAGAACCACCGGGCGGGATACGCAGTATTTT.

The chain uses TRBV7-2 and TRBJ2-5; D gene unclear. The V end was cut by 2 bases, the J end by 7 bases, with 8 bases between. The CDR3 has 12 amino acids. CDR1 is SGHTA and CDR2 is FQGNSA in the germline V gene. The CDR3 DNA reads as TGTGCCAGCAGCTTATCTATTGGGACCCAGTACTTC. It encodes CASSLSIGTQYF.

This rearrangement joins TRBV5-4 to TRBJ2-1; 8 nucleotides agree with TRBD2. Looked up from germline, CDR1 is SGHNT and CDR2 is YYREEE (reference sequence). V was clipped by 7 bases and J by 3 bases; unmatched bases: 12. There are 16 residues in the CDR3. The CDR3 nucleotides are TGTGCCAGCTCCACCTCTCTGACTAGCGTCTACAATGAGCAGTTCTTC. It encodes CASSTSLTSVYNEQFF. The full variable domain, with the rest looked up from reference TRBV5-4 and TRBJ2-1, is ETGVTQSPTHLIKTRGQQVTLRCSSQSGHNTVSWYQQALGQGPQFIFQYYREEENGRGNFPPRFSGLQFPNYSSELNVNALELDDSALYLCASSTSLTSVYNEQFFGPGTRLTVL.

The chain recombines TRBV19 with TRBJ2-3, with TRBD1 matching over 9 bases. This CDR3 contains 14 residues. Germline trimming cut 6 bases from V and 0 bases from J; bases unmatched to any gene: 1. Germline V CDR1 and CDR2: LNHDA, SQIVND (reference sequence). CDR3 DNA: TGTGCCAGTAGACAGGGGGCGAGCACAGATACGCAGTATTTT. This gives the protein CASRQGASTDTQYF.

The V gene is TRBV7-2, the J gene TRBJ1-2; weak D call: TRBD1 (6 bases). Trimming shortened V by 2 bases and J by 4 bases, and 8 bases separated the two germline ends. Per germline, CDR1 SGHTA and CDR2 FQGNSA. The CDR3 covers 13 residues. The DNA of the CDR3 is TGTGCCAGCAGCTTAACAGGGTCCTATGGCTACACCTTC. The encoded protein is CASSLTGSYGYTF.

This clone was counted a single time. The chain has TRBV6-5 and TRBJ2-1; no firm D call. Germline CDR1 is MNHEY and CDR2 is SVGAGI. The length of the CDR3 is 13 residues. V dropped 4 bases and J dropped 7 bases, with 11 bases sitting between them. DNA of the CDR3: TGTGCCAGCAGTTCCCCCTTGGGGAATGAGCAGTTCTTC. Its protein product is CASSSPLGNEQFF.

This clone was detected only once. This chain links TRBV27 with TRBJ2-3, with 8 bases matching TRBD1. CDR3 size: 17 residues. V trimming: 5 bases; J trimming: 3 bases; junction bases outside the gene matches: 13. The V gene's germline CDR1 is MNHEY and CDR2 SMNVEV (reference sequence). The CDR3 region has the DNA TGTGCCAGCAGTCCCGACAGGGGATGGGGAAGTACAGATACGCAGTATTTT. Its translation is CASSPDRGWGSTDTQYF.

The sample holds one count of this clone. J is TRBJ2-7 and V is TRBV27, with TRBD1 as a possible D gene (5 bases). The CDR3 runs to 16 residues. The germline V gene encodes CDR1 MNHEY and CDR2 SMNVEV (reference sequence). Trimming cost V 3 bases and J 4 bases, with 19 bases left between them. Written as DNA, the CDR3 is TGTGCCAGCAGTTTTAACGGGCAGGGCAGAATGTACGAGCAGTACTTC. This sequence encodes CASSFNGQGRMYEQYF.

This clone was observed a single time. The chain recombines TRBV19 with TRBJ1-2; tentatively, D is TRBD1 (5 bases). V was clipped by 7 bases and J by 4 bases, with 19 bases between them. From germline, CDR1 is LNHDA and CDR2 SQIVND (reference sequence). The CDR3 totals 15 residues. This CDR3 is CASTEGARSFYGYTF. For the CDR3, the DNA is TGTGCCAGTACCGAAGGGGCGAGGAGCTTCTATGGCTACACCTTC.

The chain combines TRBV5-5 with TRBJ1-6; 8 bases are a match to TRBD1. The CDR3 length is 14 residues. The V segment lost 4 bases and the J segment 7 bases; nucleotides outside the gene matches: 4. The germline V gene encodes CDR1 SGHKS and CDR2 YYEKEE (reference sequence). This CDR3 reads CASSPGQENSPLHF. Written as DNA, the CDR3 is TGTGCCAGCAGCCCGGGACAGGAGAATTCACCCCTCCACTTT.

This chain connects TRBV28 to TRBJ1-3, with 8 positions matching TRBD1. Germline CDR1 reads MDHEN; CDR2 reads SYDVKM. Unmatched junction bases numbered 4, after V lost 2 bases and J lost 4 bases. This CDR3 comprises 15 residues. CDR3 coding DNA: TGTGCCAGCAGTTTAGTAGACAGGGGCGGAAACACCATATATTTT. Its protein product is CASSLVDRGGNTIYF.

V is TRBV6-5 and J is TRBJ2-7, with 12 positions matching TRBD2. The V and J ends lost 6 bases and 5 bases, in that order; junction bases with no gene match: 8. Germline lookup yields CDR1 MNHEY and CDR2 SVGAGI. The CDR3 is 15 amino acids. The CDR3 DNA is TGTGCCAGCAGCCTACCCCCTAGCGGGAGGGACGAGCAGTACTTC. It specifies CASSLPPSGRDEQYF.

V usage is TRBV10-3 and J usage is TRBJ2-3, with unresolved D. The germline V gene has CDR1 ENHRY and CDR2 SYGVKD. The CDR3 contains 11 residues. Trimming shortened V by 4 bases and J by 3 bases, and 2 bases separated the two germline ends. The CDR3 is CAISATDTQYF. The CDR3, as DNA: TGTGCCATCAGTGCTACAGATACGCAGTATTTT.

The genes are TRBV27 and TRBJ1-1; maybe TRBD1 (5 bases). The germline V and J ends were trimmed by 0 bases and 8 bases, with 13 bases remaining between them. CDR3 length: 14 residues. Germline values: CDR1 MNHEY, CDR2 SMNVEV (reference sequence). The CDR3 nucleotides are TGTGCCAGCAGTTTATCGATCCCGGGGGGGGAAGCTTTCTTT. This translates into CASSLSIPGGEAFF.

V usage is TRBV5-5 and J usage is TRBJ1-1; tentative D call: TRBD1 (5 bases). V was clipped by 0 bases and J by 3 bases, with 12 bases between them. CDR1 and CDR2 (germline): SGHKS, YYEKEE (reference sequence). The CDR3 consists of 15 residues. The CDR3 region has the DNA TGTGCCAGCAGCTTGGCCTCAGGGATCGACACTGAAGCTTTCTTT. It yields the protein CASSLASGIDTEAFF. The variable domain in full, with the rest retrieved from reference TRBV5-5 and TRBJ1-1, is DAGVTQSPTHLIKTRGQQVTLRCSPISGHKSVSWYQQVLGQGPQFIFQYYEKEERGRGNFPDRFSARQFPNYSSELNVNALLLGDSALYLCASSLASGIDTEAFFGQGTRLTVV.

The chain links TRBV12-3 or TRBV12-4 to TRBJ1-5; D not resolved. V was shortened by 1 base and J by 5 bases, with 6 bases between the two germline ends. The length of the CDR3 is 13 residues. This CDR3 reads CASSLVAHQPQHF. The DNA for the CDR3 is TGTGCCAGCAGTTTAGTGGCACATCAGCCCCAGCATTTT.

The sample holds a few counts of this clone. The chain joins TRBV6-5 to TRBJ1-6; 7 bases map to TRBD1. Unmatched junction bases numbered 5, after V lost 5 bases and J lost 4 bases. Looked up from germline, CDR1 is MNHEY and CDR2 is SVGAGI. This CDR3 region has 15 residues. The CDR3 loop is CASSTRTGYNSPLHF. For the CDR3, the DNA is TGTGCCAGCAGTACCCGGACAGGTTATAATTCACCCCTCCACTTT.